The 3 T cell receptor beta chains below come from one sample, sequenced in a study of graft-versus-host responses after intestinal transplantation. These receptors are not linked to any known antigen. The data were produced by immunoSEQ multiplex PCR, yet TCRdb's version contains in-frame clones alone and is incomplete. Among around 90,000 clones, 90% to 95% were seen once, and the ten largest hold around 1.1%. The starting material was unstimulated CD8+ T cells sorted from spleen or lymph node cells, obtained before transplant. The receptor set was obtained from a human donor who was the organ donor for an intestinal transplant.

V usage is TRBV28 and J usage is TRBJ1-5, with 9 bases aligning to TRBD1. The V segment lost 5 bases and the J segment 7 bases; nucleotides outside the gene matches: 12. CDR3 length: 16 residues. Looked up from germline, CDR1 is MDHEN and CDR2 is SYDVKM. CDR3 protein: CASSPSPGTGSQPQHF. Written as DNA, the CDR3 is TGTGCCAGCAGTCCATCCCCCGGGACAGGGTCCCAGCCCCAGCATTTT.

V is TRBV19 and J is TRBJ1-5; weak D call: TRBD1 (5 bases). This CDR3 contains 12 residues. The germline V gene has CDR1 LNHDA and CDR2 SQIVND (reference sequence). V lost 5 bases and J 6 bases, leaving 8 bases between the germline ends. The DNA of the CDR3 is TGTGCCAGTAGTCCCGGGGGTCAGCCCCAGCATTTT. Translation gives CASSPGGQPQHF. The variable domain in full, with the rest retrieved from reference TRBV19 and TRBJ1-5, is DGGITQSPKYLFRKEGQNVTLSCEQNLNHDAMYWYRQDPGQGLRLIYYSQIVNDFQKGDIAEGYSVSREKKESFPLTVTSAQKNPTAFYLCASSPGGQPQHFGDGTRLSIL.

This clone has just one count. The chain carries TRBV19 and TRBJ2-2; D unclear. In germline, CDR1 is LNHDA, CDR2 SQIVND (reference sequence). CDR3 size: 12 residues. Trimming removed 2 bases at V and 8 bases at J, with 6 bases between. Here the CDR3 reads CASSIWAGELFF. DNA of the CDR3: TGTGCCAGTAGTATATGGGCGGGGGAGCTGTTTTTT. Complete variable domain (other parts from reference TRBV19 and TRBJ2-2): DGGITQSPKYLFRKEGQNVTLSCEQNLNHDAMYWYRQDPGQGLRLIYYSQIVNDFQKGDIAEGYSVSREKKESFPLTVTSAQKNPTAFYLCASSIWAGELFFGEGSRLTVL.